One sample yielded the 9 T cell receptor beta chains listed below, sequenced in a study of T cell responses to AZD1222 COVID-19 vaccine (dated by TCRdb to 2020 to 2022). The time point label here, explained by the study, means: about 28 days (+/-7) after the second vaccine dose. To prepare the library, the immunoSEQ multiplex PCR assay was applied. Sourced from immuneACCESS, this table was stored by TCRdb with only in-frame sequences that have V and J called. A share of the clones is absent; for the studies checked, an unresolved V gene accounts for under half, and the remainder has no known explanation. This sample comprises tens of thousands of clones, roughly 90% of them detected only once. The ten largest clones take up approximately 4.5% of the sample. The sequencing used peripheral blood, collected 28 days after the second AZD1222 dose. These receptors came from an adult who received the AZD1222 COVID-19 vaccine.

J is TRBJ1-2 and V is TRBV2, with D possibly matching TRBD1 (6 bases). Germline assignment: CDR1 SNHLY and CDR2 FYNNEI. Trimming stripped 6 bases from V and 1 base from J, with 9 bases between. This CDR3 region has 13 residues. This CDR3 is CASSRGHNYGYTF. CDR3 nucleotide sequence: TGTGCCAGCAGCCGGGGACATAACTATGGCTACACCTTC.

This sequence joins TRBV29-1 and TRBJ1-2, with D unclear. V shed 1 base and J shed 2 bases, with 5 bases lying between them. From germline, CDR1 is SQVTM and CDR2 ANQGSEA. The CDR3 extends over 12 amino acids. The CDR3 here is CSVEVRNYGYTF. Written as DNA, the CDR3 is TGCAGCGTTGAAGTTAGGAACTATGGCTACACCTTC.

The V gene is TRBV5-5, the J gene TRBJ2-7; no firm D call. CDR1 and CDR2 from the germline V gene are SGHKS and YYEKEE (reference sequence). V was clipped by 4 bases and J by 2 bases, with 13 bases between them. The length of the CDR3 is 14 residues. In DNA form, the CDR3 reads TGTGCCAGCAGCCGGCAGGTTGGGCCCTACGAGCAGTACTTC. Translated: CASSRQVGPYEQYF.

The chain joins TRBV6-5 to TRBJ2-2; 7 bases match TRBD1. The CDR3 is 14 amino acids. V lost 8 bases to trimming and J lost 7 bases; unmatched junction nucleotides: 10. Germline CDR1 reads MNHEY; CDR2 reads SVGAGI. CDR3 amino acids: CASEYRGSVGELFF. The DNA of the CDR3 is TGTGCCAGCGAGTACAGGGGTTCGGTCGGGGAGCTGTTTTTT.

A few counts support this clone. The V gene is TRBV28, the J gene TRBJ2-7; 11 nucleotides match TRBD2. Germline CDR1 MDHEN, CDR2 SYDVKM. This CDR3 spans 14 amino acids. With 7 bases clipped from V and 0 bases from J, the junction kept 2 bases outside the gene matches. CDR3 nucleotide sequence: TGTGCCAGCACCCTAGCGGGAGGCTCCTACGAGCAGTACTTC. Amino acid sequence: CASTLAGGSYEQYF.

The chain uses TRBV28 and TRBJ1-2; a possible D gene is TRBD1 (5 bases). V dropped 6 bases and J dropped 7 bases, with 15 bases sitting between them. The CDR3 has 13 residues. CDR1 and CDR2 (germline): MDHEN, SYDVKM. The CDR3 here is CASRWDLVSGYTF. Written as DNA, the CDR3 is TGTGCCAGCAGATGGGACCTGGTCTCTGGCTACACCTTC.

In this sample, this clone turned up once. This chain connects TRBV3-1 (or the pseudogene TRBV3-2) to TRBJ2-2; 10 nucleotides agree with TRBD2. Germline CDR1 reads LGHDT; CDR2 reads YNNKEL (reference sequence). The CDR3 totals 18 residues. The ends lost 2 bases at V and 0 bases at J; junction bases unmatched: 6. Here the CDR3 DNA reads TGTGCCAGCAGCCAAAGGCCTAGCGGGGGCCCGAACACCGGGGAGCTGTTTTTT. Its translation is CASSQRPSGGPNTGELFF.

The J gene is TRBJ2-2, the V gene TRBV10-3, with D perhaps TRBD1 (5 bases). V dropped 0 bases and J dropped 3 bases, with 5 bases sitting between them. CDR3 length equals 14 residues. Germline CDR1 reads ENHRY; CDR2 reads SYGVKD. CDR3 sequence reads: CAISESGDTGELFF. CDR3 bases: TGTGCCATCAGTGAGTCAGGGGACACCGGGGAGCTGTTTTTT.

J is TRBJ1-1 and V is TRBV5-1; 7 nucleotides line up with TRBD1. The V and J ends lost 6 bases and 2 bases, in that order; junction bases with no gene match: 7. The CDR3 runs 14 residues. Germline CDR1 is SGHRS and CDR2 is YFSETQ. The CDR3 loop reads CASKGAEVNTEAFF. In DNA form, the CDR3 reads TGCGCCAGCAAGGGGGCTGAAGTAAACACTGAAGCTTTCTTT.